This record looks at one TCR beta chain sequence and its context. Its antigen is unknown. The data originate from a study of cytomegalovirus exposure and HLA in healthy donors. Study-wide results and caveats: By HLA locus, TCR association rates varied in a later analysis, with DRB1 showing the most and HLA-C the fewest.

This CDR3 comprises 14 residues. Germline CDR1 reads SEHNR; CDR2 reads FQNEAQ (reference sequence). After removal of 5 bases from V and 1 base from J, the junction contained 3 bases not matched to a gene. The PCR used 60 Vbeta and 13 Jbeta primers. Assay: immunoSEQ multiplex PCR; the TCRdb copy retains only in-frame clones and omits some. The sample contains 85,000 to 90,000 clones, roughly 80% of which appear only once. Sequencing input: PBMCs. The rearrangement uses TRBV7-9 and TRBJ2-5; 8 bases agree with TRBD1. The TCR originated in a man aged 30 to 39 in good health and CMV-seropositive. CDR3: CASSMTGVQETQYF. The CDR3 nucleotides read TGTGCCAGCAGCATGACAGGGGTCCAAGAGACCCAGTACTTC. Variable domain in full (rest from reference TRBV7-9 and TRBJ2-5): DTGVSQNPRHKITKRGQNVTFRCDPISEHNRLYWYRQTLGQGPEFLTYFQNEAQLEKSRLLSDRFSAERPKGSFSTLEIQRTEQGDSAMYLCASSMTGVQETQYFGPGTRLLVL.